This record covers a single TCR beta chain. The antigen remains unidentified. Germline V gives CDR1 SGHDT, CDR2 YYEEEE. V was pared by 4 bases and J by 0 bases, with 7 bases of the junction left unmatched. The CDR3 spans 15 residues. TCR beta rearrangements were amplified from peripheral blood genomic DNA. Multiplex touch-down PCR with TRB-A/B primers amplified rearranged V-D-J TRB sequences. TCRdb re-derived calls from the multiplex PCR reads in MiXCR, one entry per CDR3 protein. The table lists over 8,000 distinct CDR3 sequences, 35% to 45% of them singletons, with about 12% in the top ten. The sample originates from a study of T cell repertoires in aging, cancer and after chemotherapy. Study summary: Glioblastoma patients receiving temozolomide-based therapy gave paired samples before and after chemotherapy.

General study findings and limits: Healthy donors lost TCR diversity with age mainly through richness, cancer patients through richness and evenness.

Sequenced input: blood. The receptor comes from a human donor with a solid tumor. The J gene is TRBJ2-7, the V gene TRBV5-6; 7 bases line up with TRBD1. The CDR3 reads CASSPYWDSSYEQYF. The CDR3 nucleotides are TGTGCCAGCAGCCCATATTGGGACAGCTCCTACGAGCAGTACTTC.